This T cell receptor beta chain originates from a study of graft-versus-host responses after intestinal transplantation. Study summary: All of the recipients had induction that used anti-thymocyte globulin, then tacrolimus and steroids for about 3 years.

Of note for this clone: What it recognizes is unknown.

Whole-study results and caveats: There were GvH clones found in recipient marrow, and some of them appeared first in ileum or blood. Early declines in HvG clones that occurred post-transplant were associated with peak circulating GvH clone levels. High graft-versus-host to host-versus-graft clonal ratios were found in allografts of patients who had graft-donor T cell macrochimerism.

The CDR3 loop spans 17 amino acids. CDR1 SEHNR and CDR2 FQNEAQ come from the germline V gene (reference sequence). V lost 2 bases and J lost 0, with 14 bases in between. The data were produced by immunoSEQ multiplex PCR, yet TCRdb's version contains in-frame clones alone and is incomplete. Of around 120,000 clones detected, approximately 95% appear once; the ten largest clones hold more than 3%. The material was unstimulated CD8+ T cells sorted from spleen or lymph node cells, obtained before intestinal transplant. The source of this sequence is a human donor who received an intestinal transplant. The gene calls are TRBV7-9 and TRBJ2-1, with D tentatively TRBD1 (6 bases). The CDR3 is CASSLREQGASYNEQFF. CDR3 in DNA: TGTGCCAGCAGCTTAAGGGAACAGGGTGCCTCCTACAATGAGCAGTTCTTC.